This T cell receptor (beta chain) is from a study of shared clonotypes between healthy human individuals. Germline loops: CDR1 SGHRS, CDR2 YFSETQ. Trimming took off 0 bases at V and 10 bases at J, with 19 bases between the two ends. The length of the CDR3 is 16 residues. Sequencing was performed with immunoSEQ multiplex PCR; in TCRdb, only in-frame clones are kept and a portion is missing. The sample carries about half a million clones, roughly three quarters recorded once. Material for sequencing was PBMCs. The source is a woman aged 40 to 49 in good health. Some clones in this sample may be carry-over from other donors' samples. The rearrangement uses TRBV5-1 and TRBJ1-4, with D maybe TRBD1 (6 bases). In nucleotides, the CDR3 is TGCGCCAGCAGCTTGGCCCAAAGTATCGAGGGGGGAAAACTGTTTTTT. Protein product: CASSLAQSIEGGKLFF. The whole variable domain, filled in from reference TRBV5-1 and TRBJ1-4, reads KAGVTQTPRYLIKTRGQQVTLSCSPISGHRSVSWYQQTPGQGLQFLFEYFSETQRNKGNFPGRFSGRQFSNSRSEMNVSTLELGDSALYLCASSLAQSIEGGKLFFGSGTQLSVL.